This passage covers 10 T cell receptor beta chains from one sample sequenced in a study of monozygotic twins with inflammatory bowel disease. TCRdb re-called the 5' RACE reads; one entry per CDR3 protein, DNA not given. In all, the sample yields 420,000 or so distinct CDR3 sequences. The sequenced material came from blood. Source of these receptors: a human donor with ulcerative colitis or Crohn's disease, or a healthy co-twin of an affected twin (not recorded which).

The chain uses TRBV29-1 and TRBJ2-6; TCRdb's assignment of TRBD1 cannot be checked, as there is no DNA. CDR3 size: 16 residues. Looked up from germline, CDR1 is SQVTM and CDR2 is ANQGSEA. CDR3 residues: CSVQGQGFSGANVLTF. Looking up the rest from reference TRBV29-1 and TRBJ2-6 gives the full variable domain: SAVISQKPSRDICQRGTSLTIQCQVDSQVTMMFWYRQQPGQSLTLIATANQGSEATYESGFVIDKFPISRPNLTFSTLTVSNMSPEDSSIYLCSVQGQGFSGANVLTFGAGSRLTVL.

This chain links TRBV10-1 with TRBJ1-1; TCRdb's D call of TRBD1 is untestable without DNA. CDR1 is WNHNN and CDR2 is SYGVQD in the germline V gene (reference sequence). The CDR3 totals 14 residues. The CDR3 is CASSETGGNTEAFF.

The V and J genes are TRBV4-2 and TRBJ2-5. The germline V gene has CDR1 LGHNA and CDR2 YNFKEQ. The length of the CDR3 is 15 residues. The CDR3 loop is CASSHLPRVQETQYF.

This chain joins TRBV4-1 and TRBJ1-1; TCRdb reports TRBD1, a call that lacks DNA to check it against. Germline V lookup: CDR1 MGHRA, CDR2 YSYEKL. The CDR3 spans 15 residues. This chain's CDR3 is CASSQVQGSNTEAFF.

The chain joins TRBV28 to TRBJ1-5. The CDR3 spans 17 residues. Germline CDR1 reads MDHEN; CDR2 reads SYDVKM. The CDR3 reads CASSLSYSPLSNQPQHF.

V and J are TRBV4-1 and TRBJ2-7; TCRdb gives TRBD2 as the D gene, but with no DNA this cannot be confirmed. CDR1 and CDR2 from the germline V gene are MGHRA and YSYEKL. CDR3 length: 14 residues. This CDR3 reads CASSPTLASYEQYF.

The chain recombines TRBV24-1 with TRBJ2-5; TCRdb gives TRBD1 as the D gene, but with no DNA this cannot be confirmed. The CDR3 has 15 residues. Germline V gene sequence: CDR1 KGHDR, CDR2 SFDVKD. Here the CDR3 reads CATSEVGQGEETQYF.

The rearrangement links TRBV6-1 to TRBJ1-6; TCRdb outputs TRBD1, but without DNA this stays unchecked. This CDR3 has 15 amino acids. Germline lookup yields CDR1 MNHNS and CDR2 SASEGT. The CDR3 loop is CASSATRGQNSPLHF.

CDR3 residues: CASSQAGGTNRQYF. This chain uses TRBV14 with TRBJ2-7; lacking DNA, the TRBD1 call made by TCRdb goes unchecked. This CDR3 comprises 14 residues. Germline loops: CDR1 SGHDN, CDR2 FVKESK.

This chain's CDR3 is CASSAGVNDEQFF. This chain uses TRBV11-2 with TRBJ2-1; TCRdb gives TRBD1 as the D gene, but with no DNA this cannot be confirmed. Germline V gene data show CDR1 as SGHAT and CDR2 as FQNNGV. This CDR3 is built from 13 residues. The complete variable domain, with remaining parts taken from reference TRBV11-2 and TRBJ2-1, reads EAGVAQSPRYKIIEKRQSVAFWCNPISGHATLYWYQQILGQGPKLLIQFQNNGVVDDSQLPKDRFSAERLKGVDSTLKIQPAKLEDSAVYLCASSAGVNDEQFFGPGTRLTVL.